Below, 16 T cell receptor beta chains from the same sample are listed, as sequenced in a study of cytomegalovirus exposure and HLA in healthy donors. The table came from immunoSEQ multiplex PCR; TCRdb's copy has only in-frame clones and leaves some out. Of 150,000 to 170,000 clones listed, 75% to 90% are singletons. The material sequenced was PBMCs. The origin of the receptors is a man aged 18 to 30 in good health and CMV-seropositive.

The CDR3: CASSSGDTYEQYF. DNA of the CDR3: TGTGCCAGCAGTTCGGGGGATACCTACGAGCAGTACTTC. This chain joins TRBV5-6 and TRBJ2-7; D perhaps matches TRBD2 (6 bases). The germline V gene encodes CDR1 SGHDT and CDR2 YYEEEE. V was trimmed by 5 bases and J by 2 bases, leaving 11 bases between them. The CDR3 is 13 amino acids. Full variable domain (missing parts from reference TRBV5-6 and TRBJ2-7): DAGVTQSPTHLIKTRGQQVTLRCSPKSGHDTVSWYQQALGQGPQFIFQYYEEEERQRGNFPDRFSGHQFPNYSSELNVNALLLGDSALYLCASSSGDTYEQYFGPGTRLTVT.

The chain recombines TRBV27 with TRBJ2-1; 12 bases match TRBD2. Germline V gene data show CDR1 as MNHEY and CDR2 as SMNVEV (reference sequence). This CDR3 region has 17 residues. Losses at the gene ends were 6 bases for V and 6 bases for J; bases not matched to a gene: 12. CDR3 region: CASRAGTSGRGGNEQFF. The CDR3, as DNA: TGTGCCAGCAGGGCCGGGACTAGCGGGCGGGGGGGCAATGAGCAGTTCTTC.

This clone was observed a handful of times. V is TRBV14 and J is TRBJ1-2, with a weak D call TRBD1 (6 bases). Trimming cost V 6 bases and J 3 bases, with 20 bases left between them. CDR3 length: 16 amino acids. Looked up from germline, CDR1 is SGHDN and CDR2 is FVKESK. The CDR3 spells CASRRILAQGHYGYTF. CDR3 sequence (DNA): TGTGCCAGCAGGCGTATCCTTGCACAGGGACACTATGGCTACACCTTC. The full variable domain, in which reference TRBV14 and TRBJ1-2 provide the parts outside the CDR3, is EAGVTQFPSHSVIEKGQTVTLRCDPISGHDNLYWYRRVMGKEIKFLLHFVKESKQDESGMPNNRFLAERTGGTYSTLKVQPAELEDSGVYFCASRRILAQGHYGYTFGSGTRLTVV.

This sequence joins TRBV4-3 and TRBJ2-3; D perhaps matches TRBD1 (7 bases). Trimming took 0 bases from V and 1 from J, leaving 11 bases between them. The germline V gene has CDR1 LGHNA and CDR2 YSLEER. The CDR3 length is 16 residues. The CDR3 nucleotides are TGCGCCAGCAGCCAAGATCGGGGGACAGGCACAGATACGCAGTATTTT. This sequence encodes CASSQDRGTGTDTQYF.

The chain joins TRBV29-1 to TRBJ1-1; 9 nucleotides agree with TRBD1. This CDR3 has 14 residues. The germline V gene has CDR1 SQVTM and CDR2 ANQGSEA. V shed 6 bases, J shed 1 base, and the junction held 6 bases outside the gene matches. The CDR3 spells CSVKQGAPNTEAFF. The CDR3 coding sequence is TGCAGCGTCAAACAGGGGGCTCCGAACACTGAAGCTTTCTTT.

A single count supports this clone. The genes are TRBV2 and TRBJ2-7; TRBD2 aligns across 9 bases. CDR1 and CDR2 from the germline V gene are SNHLY and FYNNEI. This CDR3 has 15 amino acids. J was trimmed by 5 bases and V by 8 bases; bases with no gene match: 13. CDR3 sequence reads: CASVISGSITHEQYF. CDR3 in DNA: TGTGCCAGCGTCATTAGCGGGAGTATCACCCACGAGCAGTACTTC. Using reference TRBV2 and TRBJ2-7 for the parts outside the CDR3, the full variable domain is EPEVTQTPSHQVTQMGQEVILRCVPISNHLYFYWYRQILGQKVEFLVSFYNNEISEKSEIFDDQFSVERPDGSNFTLKIRSTKLEDSAMYFCASVISGSITHEQYFGPGTRLTVT.

This sequence joins TRBV5-6 and TRBJ2-3, with 9 bases lining up with TRBD2. J lost 5 bases, V lost 2 bases, and 6 bases had no gene match. CDR3 length equals 15 residues. Germline V gene data show CDR1 as SGHDT and CDR2 as YYEEEE. The CDR3 sequence is CASSLGTSSLDTQYF. CDR3 bases: TGTGCCAGCAGCTTAGGGACTAGCTCCTTAGATACGCAGTATTTT.

V gene TRBV7-9 combines with J gene TRBJ1-1, with a possible D match to TRBD1 (5 bases). The CDR3 is 14 residues long. Germline values: CDR1 SEHNR, CDR2 FQNEAQ (reference sequence). The V end lost 0 bases, the J end lost 5 bases, and 10 bases lay between the germline ends. CDR3 protein: CASSLAGRGTEAFF. DNA for the CDR3: TGTGCCAGCAGCTTAGCGGGACGGGGGACTGAAGCTTTCTTT.

V is TRBV5-1 and J is TRBJ2-3; TRBD2 agrees at 12 bases. V dropped 4 bases and J dropped 4; count of bases not matched to a gene: 7. CDR1 SGHRS and CDR2 YFSETQ come from the germline V gene. This CDR3 is 16 amino acids long. CDR3 protein: CASSPRLAGEADTQYF. For the CDR3, the DNA is TGCGCCAGCAGCCCTCGACTAGCGGGAGAGGCAGATACGCAGTATTTT.

This rearrangement joins TRBV7-3 to TRBJ2-3; 7 nucleotides match TRBD1. Unmatched junction bases numbered 11, after V lost 4 bases and J lost 1 base. The V gene's germline CDR1 is SGHTA and CDR2 FQGTGA. The CDR3 is 17 residues long. CDR3 nucleotides: TGTGCCAGCAGCTCCCTTGTCCGGGACAGACGCACAGATACGCAGTATTTT. Amino acids: CASSSLVRDRRTDTQYF.

The chain combines TRBV5-6 with TRBJ2-3, with D possibly TRBD2 on 6 matching bases. The germline gives CDR1 SGHDT, CDR2 YYEEEE. The CDR3 consists of 16 residues. V lost 2 bases and J 0 bases, leaving 13 bases between the germline ends. DNA of the CDR3: TGTGCCAGCAGCTTATCTTGGGGGGATAGCACAGATACGCAGTATTTT. Its translation is CASSLSWGDSTDTQYF.

The genes are TRBV10-1 and TRBJ2-1; D is possibly TRBD2 (5 bases). This CDR3 has 17 residues. V was pared by 0 bases and J by 2 bases, with 14 bases between. Germline lookup yields CDR1 WNHNN and CDR2 SYGVQD (reference sequence). The CDR3 protein is CASSESVGGAAYNEQFF. CDR3 nucleotides: TGCGCCAGCAGTGAGTCTGTGGGCGGAGCGGCCTACAATGAGCAGTTCTTC.

This chain links TRBV4-3 with TRBJ2-7; a possible D gene is TRBD1 (5 bases). V shed 4 bases and J shed 5 bases, with 18 bases lying between them. Germline CDR1 LGHNA, CDR2 YSLEER. The CDR3 covers 15 residues. The CDR3 loop reads CASSLRAGLSHEQYF. For the CDR3, the DNA is TGCGCCAGCAGCCTCCGCGCAGGGCTATCCCACGAGCAGTACTTC.

The rearrangement uses TRBV5-1 and TRBJ1-2; D perhaps matches TRBD1 (6 bases). The CDR3 runs 13 residues. CDR1 and CDR2 from the germline V gene are SGHRS and YFSETQ. V was pared by 0 bases and J by 5 bases, with 8 bases between. The CDR3, as DNA: TGCGCCAGCAGCTTGGGACAGGATTATGGCTACACCTTC. It specifies CASSLGQDYGYTF.

As DNA, the CDR3 is TGTGCCAGCAGTGAAGGGTGGGGGACAGGGGGCCGTGATGGCTACACCTTC. Protein sequence: CASSEGWGTGGRDGYTF. The V and J genes are TRBV25-1 and TRBJ1-2; TRBD1 aligns across 12 bases. Germline V gene sequence: CDR1 MGHDK, CDR2 SYGVNS. CDR3 length: 17 amino acids. V shed 2 bases and J 6 bases; nucleotides not matched to a gene: 10.

The chain combines TRBV6-5 with TRBJ1-4, with TRBD1 matching over 7 bases. V lost 4 bases to trimming and J lost 8 bases; unmatched junction nucleotides: 10. The V gene's germline CDR1 is MNHEY and CDR2 SVGAGI. CDR3 length: 15 residues. CDR3 sequence: CASSLQGRPWEKLFF. The DNA for the CDR3 is TGTGCCAGCAGTTTACAGGGGCGACCTTGGGAAAAACTGTTTTTT.